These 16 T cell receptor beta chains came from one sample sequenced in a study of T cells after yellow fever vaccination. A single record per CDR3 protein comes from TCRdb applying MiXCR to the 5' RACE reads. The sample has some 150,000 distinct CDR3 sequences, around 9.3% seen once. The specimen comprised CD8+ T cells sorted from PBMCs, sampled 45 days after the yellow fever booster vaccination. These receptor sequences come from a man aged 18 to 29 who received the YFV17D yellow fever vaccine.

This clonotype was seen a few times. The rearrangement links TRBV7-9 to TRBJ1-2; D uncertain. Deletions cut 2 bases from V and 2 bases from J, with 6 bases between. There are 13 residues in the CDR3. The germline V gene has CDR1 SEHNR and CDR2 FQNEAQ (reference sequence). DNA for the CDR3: TGTGCCAGCAGCTTAAGCCAGAACTATGGCTACACCTTC. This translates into CASSLSQNYGYTF.

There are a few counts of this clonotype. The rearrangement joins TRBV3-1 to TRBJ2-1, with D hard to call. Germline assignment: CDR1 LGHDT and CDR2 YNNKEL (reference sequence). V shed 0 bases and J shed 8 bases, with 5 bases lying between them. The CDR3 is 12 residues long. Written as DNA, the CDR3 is TGTGCCAGCAGCCAAGAGTTCCATGAGCAGTTCTTC. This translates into CASSQEFHEQFF.

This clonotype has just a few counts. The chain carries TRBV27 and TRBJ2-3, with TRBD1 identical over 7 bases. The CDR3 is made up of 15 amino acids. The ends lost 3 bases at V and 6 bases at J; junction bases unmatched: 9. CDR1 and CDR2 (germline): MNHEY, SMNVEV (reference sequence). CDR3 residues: CASSFSDRRMDTQYF. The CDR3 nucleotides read TGTGCCAGCAGTTTCTCGGACAGGAGAATGGATACGCAGTATTTT.

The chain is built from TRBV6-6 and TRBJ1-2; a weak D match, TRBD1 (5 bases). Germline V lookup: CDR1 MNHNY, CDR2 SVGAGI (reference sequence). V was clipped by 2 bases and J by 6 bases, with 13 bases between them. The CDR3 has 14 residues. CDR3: CASSYTMKTDGYTF. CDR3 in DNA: TGTGCCAGCAGTTACACGATGAAGACAGATGGCTACACCTTC.

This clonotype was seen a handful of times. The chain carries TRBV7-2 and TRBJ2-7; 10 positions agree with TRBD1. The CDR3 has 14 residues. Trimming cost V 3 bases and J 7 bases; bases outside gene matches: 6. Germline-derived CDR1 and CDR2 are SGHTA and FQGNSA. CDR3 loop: CASSFTGTGVEQYF. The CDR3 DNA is TGTGCCAGCAGCTTTACCGGGACAGGGGTTGAGCAGTACTTC.

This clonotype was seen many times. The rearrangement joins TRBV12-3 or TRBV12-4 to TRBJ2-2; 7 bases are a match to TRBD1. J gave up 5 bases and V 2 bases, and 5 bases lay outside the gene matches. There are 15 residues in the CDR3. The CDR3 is CASSLTGAGTGELFF. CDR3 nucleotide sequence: TGTGCCAGCAGTTTAACAGGGGCTGGAACCGGGGAGCTGTTTTTT.

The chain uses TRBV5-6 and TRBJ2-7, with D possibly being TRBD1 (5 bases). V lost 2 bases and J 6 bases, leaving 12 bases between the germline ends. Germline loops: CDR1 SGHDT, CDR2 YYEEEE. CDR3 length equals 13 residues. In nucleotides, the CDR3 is TGTGCCAGCAGCTTCCCCCAAACAGGCGAGCAGTACTTC. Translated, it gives CASSFPQTGEQYF. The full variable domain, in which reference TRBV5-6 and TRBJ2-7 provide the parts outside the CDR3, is DAGVTQSPTHLIKTRGQQVTLRCSPKSGHDTVSWYQQALGQGPQFIFQYYEEEERQRGNFPDRFSGHQFPNYSSELNVNALLLGDSALYLCASSFPQTGEQYFGPGTRLTVT.

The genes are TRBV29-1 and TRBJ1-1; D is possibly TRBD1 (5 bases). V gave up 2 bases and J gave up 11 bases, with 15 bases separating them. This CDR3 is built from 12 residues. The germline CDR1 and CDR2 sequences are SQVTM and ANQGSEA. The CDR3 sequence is CSVEWDGEGAFF. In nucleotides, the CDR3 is TGCAGCGTTGAATGGGATGGGGAGGGGGCTTTCTTT. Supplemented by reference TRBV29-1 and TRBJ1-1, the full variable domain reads SAVISQKPSRDICQRGTSLTIQCQVDSQVTMMFWYRQQPGQSLTLIATANQGSEATYESGFVIDKFPISRPNLTFSTLTVSNMSPEDSSIYLCSVEWDGEGAFFGQGTRLTVV.

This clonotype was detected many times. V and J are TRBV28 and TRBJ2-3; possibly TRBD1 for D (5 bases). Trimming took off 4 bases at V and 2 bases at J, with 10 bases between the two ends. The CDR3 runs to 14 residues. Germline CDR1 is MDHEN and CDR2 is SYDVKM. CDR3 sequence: CASSSGASTDTQYF. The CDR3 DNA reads TGTGCCAGCAGTTCTGGGGCTTCCACAGATACGCAGTATTTT.

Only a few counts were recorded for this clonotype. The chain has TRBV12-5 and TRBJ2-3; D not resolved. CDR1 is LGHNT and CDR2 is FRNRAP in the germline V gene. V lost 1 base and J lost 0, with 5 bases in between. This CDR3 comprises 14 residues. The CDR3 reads CASGLGVSTDTQYF. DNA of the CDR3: TGTGCTAGTGGTTTGGGGGTAAGCACAGATACGCAGTATTTT. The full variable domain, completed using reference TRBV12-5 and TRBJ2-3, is DARVTQTPRHKVTEMGQEVTMRCQPILGHNTVFWYRQTMMQGLELLAYFRNRAPLDDSGMPKDRFSAEMPDATLATLKIQPSEPRDSAVYFCASGLGVSTDTQYFGPGTRLTVL.

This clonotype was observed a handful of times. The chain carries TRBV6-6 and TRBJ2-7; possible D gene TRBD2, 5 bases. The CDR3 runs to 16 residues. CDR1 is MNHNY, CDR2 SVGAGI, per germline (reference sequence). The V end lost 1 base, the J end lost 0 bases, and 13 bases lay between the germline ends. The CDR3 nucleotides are TGTGCCAGCAGTTACTTCAGCGGAGCGGACTCCTACGAGCAGTACTTC. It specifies CASSYFSGADSYEQYF.

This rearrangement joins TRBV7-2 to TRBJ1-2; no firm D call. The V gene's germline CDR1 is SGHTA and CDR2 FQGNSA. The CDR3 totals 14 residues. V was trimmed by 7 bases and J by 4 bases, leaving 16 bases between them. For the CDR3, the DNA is TGTGCCAGCATTTCCGTGGCAGTAAGCTATGGCTACACCTTC. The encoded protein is CASISVAVSYGYTF.

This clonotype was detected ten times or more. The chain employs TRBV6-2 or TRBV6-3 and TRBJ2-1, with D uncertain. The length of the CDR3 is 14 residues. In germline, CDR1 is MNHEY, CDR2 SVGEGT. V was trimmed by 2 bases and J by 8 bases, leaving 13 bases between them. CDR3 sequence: CASSYDGPLDEQFF. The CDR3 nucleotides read TGTGCCAGCAGTTACGACGGTCCCCTAGATGAGCAGTTCTTC.

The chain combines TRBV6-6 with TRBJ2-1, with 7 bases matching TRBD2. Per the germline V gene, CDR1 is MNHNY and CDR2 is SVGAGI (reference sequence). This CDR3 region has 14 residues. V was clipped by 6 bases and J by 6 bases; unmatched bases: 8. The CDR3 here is CASSIGLGANEQFF. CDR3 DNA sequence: TGTGCCAGCAGCATCGGACTAGGCGCCAATGAGCAGTTCTTC.

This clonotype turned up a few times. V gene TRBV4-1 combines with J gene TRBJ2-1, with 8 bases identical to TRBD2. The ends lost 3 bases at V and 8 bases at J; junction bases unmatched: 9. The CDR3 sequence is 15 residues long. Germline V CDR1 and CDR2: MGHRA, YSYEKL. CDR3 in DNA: TGCGCCAGCAGCCATAAGAACGGGGGGGCGGATGAGCAGTTCTTC. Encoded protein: CASSHKNGGADEQFF.

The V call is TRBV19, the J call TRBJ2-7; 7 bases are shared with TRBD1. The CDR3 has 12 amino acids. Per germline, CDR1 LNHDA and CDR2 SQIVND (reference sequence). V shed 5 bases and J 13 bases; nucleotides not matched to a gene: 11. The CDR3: CASSPTGTATYF. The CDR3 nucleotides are TGTGCCAGTAGTCCGACCGGGACAGCAACTTACTTC.